This T cell receptor (beta chain) emerged from a study of chemoradiotherapy in HPV16-positive cancers. Profiling relied on immunoSEQ multiplex PCR, and the TCRdb table lists in-frame clones only, not all of them. The table includes more than 10,000 clones, about 72% detected once. Germline CDR1 and CDR2: MNHEY and SMNVEV (reference sequence). Trimming cost V 8 bases and J 3 bases, with 5 bases left between them. This CDR3 is 10 amino acids long. This TCR derives from a human donor with HPV-associated anogenital cancer. The sample was gathered from a patient who underwent chemoradiotherapy. This chain uses TRBV27 with TRBJ2-7; D not resolved. The CDR3 protein is CASGDYEQYF. CDR3 sequence (DNA): TGTGCCAGCGGCGACTACGAGCAGTACTTC.